These 29 T cell receptor beta chains were all obtained from the same sample, sequenced in a study of blood T cell repertoires in COVID-19. Only in-frame clones appear in the TCRdb table, and some are missing; sequencing was by immunoSEQ multiplex PCR. The table includes 250,000 to 300,000 clones, more than 70% detected once. Sequencing was carried out using peripheral blood. The receptors stem from a woman in her thirties who had recovered from COVID-19.

The chain combines TRBV30 with TRBJ2-1; the match to TRBD2 covers 8 bases. CDR3 length equals 15 residues. With V trimmed by 1 base and J by 7 bases, 9 bases remained unmatched. Germline V lookup: CDR1 GTSNPN, CDR2 SVGIG (reference sequence). CDR3: CAWSDSGGIRNEQFF. DNA of the CDR3: TGTGCCTGGAGTGACTCGGGGGGGATCAGGAATGAGCAGTTCTTC.

This clone was found once. The chain uses TRBV2 and TRBJ1-1, with D tentatively TRBD1 (5 bases). Germline V lookup: CDR1 SNHLY, CDR2 FYNNEI. CDR3 size: 14 residues. V lost 7 bases and J lost 2, with 14 bases in between. The CDR3, as DNA: TGTGCCAGCAAAGACAGAATGGGCAACACTGAAGCTTTCTTT. This sequence encodes CASKDRMGNTEAFF.

The rearrangement links TRBV24-1 to TRBJ2-3; weak D call: TRBD1 (6 bases). The CDR3 spans 14 residues. V was cut by 4 bases and J by 0 bases, with 7 bases left in between. Per the germline V gene, CDR1 is KGHDR and CDR2 is SFDVKD. CDR3 DNA sequence: TGTGCCACCAGTGACAGGGGTAGCACAGATACGCAGTATTTT. It specifies CATSDRGSTDTQYF.

V and J are TRBV7-9 and TRBJ2-6, with D perhaps TRBD2 (5 bases). The V gene's germline CDR1 is SEHNR and CDR2 FQNEAQ (reference sequence). V shed 4 bases and J shed 2 bases, with 9 bases lying between them. The CDR3 has 15 amino acids. CDR3 amino acids: CASSSSGAGANVLTF. CDR3 nucleotides: TGTGCCAGCAGCTCATCCGGGGCTGGGGCCAACGTCCTGACTTTC. The entire variable domain, with the rest obtained from reference TRBV7-9 and TRBJ2-6, is as follows: DTGVSQNPRHKITKRGQNVTFRCDPISEHNRLYWYRQTLGQGPEFLTYFQNEAQLEKSRLLSDRFSAERPKGSFSTLEIQRTEQGDSAMYLCASSSSGAGANVLTFGAGSRLTVL.

This clone was seen a few times. The V call is TRBV5-1, the J call TRBJ1-3; possibly TRBD1 for D (5 bases). The CDR3 covers 15 residues. The germline CDR1 and CDR2 sequences are SGHRS and YFSETQ. Trimming took off 0 bases at V and 1 base at J, with 8 bases between the two ends. This CDR3 is CASSLEAGSGNTIYF. DNA for the CDR3: TGCGCCAGCAGCTTGGAAGCAGGGTCTGGAAACACCATATATTTT.

This sequence joins TRBV5-1 and TRBJ2-3; 9 bases are shared with TRBD2. J gave up 0 bases and V 6 bases, and 5 bases lay outside the gene matches. This CDR3 has 15 amino acids. CDR1 SGHRS and CDR2 YFSETQ come from the germline V gene. CDR3 in DNA: TGCGCCAGCACTACTAGCGGGCCTAGCACAGATACGCAGTATTTT. Amino acid sequence: CASTTSGPSTDTQYF.

The J gene is TRBJ2-7, the V gene TRBV28; 7 bases match TRBD1. Looked up from germline, CDR1 is MDHEN and CDR2 is SYDVKM. V shed 4 bases, J shed 4 bases, and the junction held 16 bases outside the gene matches. The CDR3 is made up of 17 amino acids. The CDR3 here is CASSYRISTGSLYEQYF. CDR3 nucleotide sequence: TGTGCCAGCAGTTACCGGATATCGACAGGGTCCTTGTACGAGCAGTACTTC.

This clone has only one observation. This chain joins TRBV15 and TRBJ1-2; 9 nucleotides line up with TRBD1. The CDR3 is 15 residues long. CDR1 and CDR2 (germline): LNHNV, YYDKDF (reference sequence). Unmatched junction bases numbered 12, after V lost 5 bases and J lost 8 bases. The CDR3, as DNA: TGTGCCACCAGCCCCCCGAAGGGACAGGGCTTCGGCTACACCTTC. Its protein product is CATSPPKGQGFGYTF.

V gene TRBV19 combines with J gene TRBJ2-2; 7 nucleotides line up with TRBD1. This CDR3 comprises 14 residues. CDR1 LNHDA and CDR2 SQIVND come from the germline V gene (reference sequence). The ends lost 2 bases at V and 3 bases at J; junction bases unmatched: 0. CDR3 coding DNA: TGTGCCAGTAGTATACAGGGGGACACCGGGGAGCTGTTTTTT. It yields the protein CASSIQGDTGELFF.

The V gene is TRBV5-8, the J gene TRBJ1-3; no reliable D call. V was pared by 0 bases and J by 4 bases, with 8 bases between. CDR3 size: 14 residues. Germline V CDR1 and CDR2: SGHTS, YDEGEE. The CDR3 sequence is CASSLGTVGNTIYF. The CDR3 nucleotides read TGTGCCAGCAGCTTGGGAACAGTCGGAAACACCATATATTTT.

V gene TRBV4-2 combines with J gene TRBJ1-5, with TRBD1 matching over 7 bases. This CDR3 has 15 residues. The germline gives CDR1 LGHNA, CDR2 YNFKEQ. J gave up 5 bases and V 1 base, and 5 bases lay outside the gene matches. DNA of the CDR3: TGTGCCAGCAGCCAAGGGGGACAGCCCGATCAGCCCCAGCATTTT. Translating gives CASSQGGQPDQPQHF.

This chain links TRBV7-8 with TRBJ2-2; 7 bases are shared with TRBD1. This CDR3 spans 17 amino acids. CDR1 and CDR2 (germline): SGHVS, FQNEAQ. Unmatched junction bases numbered 9, after V lost 0 bases and J lost 5 bases. The CDR3 reads CASSLASRGQGTGELFF. CDR3 nucleotides: TGTGCCAGCAGCTTAGCGAGTAGGGGGCAAGGTACCGGGGAGCTGTTTTTT.

The rearrangement links TRBV6-5 to TRBJ1-1; D call uncertain. CDR3 length equals 14 residues. Trimming left V 4 bases short and J 3 bases short, with 12 bases between. Germline V gene data show CDR1 as MNHEY and CDR2 as SVGAGI. CDR3 region: CASSFQWEDTEAFF. The CDR3 DNA is TGTGCCAGCAGTTTTCAATGGGAGGACACTGAAGCTTTCTTT.

This clone was picked up one time. In DNA form, the CDR3 reads TGTGCCAGCTCACCGATAGACAGGGTGAATGAGCAGTTCTTC. It codes for CASSPIDRVNEQFF. This rearrangement joins TRBV18 to TRBJ2-1, with TRBD1 matching 7 bases. The CDR3 covers 14 residues. The V segment lost 3 bases and the J segment 7 bases; nucleotides outside the gene matches: 6. CDR1 is KGHSH, CDR2 LQKENI, per germline.

The chain couples TRBV5-1 to TRBJ1-1; TRBD1 aligns across 10 bases. V lost 0 bases to trimming and J lost 4 bases; unmatched junction nucleotides: 9. CDR3 size: 17 residues. Germline CDR1 is SGHRS and CDR2 is YFSETQ. CDR3: CASSLAGTGEFGTEAFF. The CDR3 DNA reads TGCGCCAGCAGCTTGGCTGGGACAGGGGAATTCGGCACTGAAGCTTTCTTT.

This clone came up once. This chain connects TRBV6-5 to TRBJ1-1, with D maybe TRBD1 (6 bases). This CDR3 contains 14 residues. Germline loops: CDR1 MNHEY, CDR2 SVGAGI. Trimming cost V 7 bases and J 1 base, with 13 bases left between them. The CDR3 nucleotides are TGTGCCAGCAAGCCCGGGACACAGAACACTGAAGCTTTCTTT. Protein sequence: CASKPGTQNTEAFF.

V gene TRBV19 combines with J gene TRBJ2-7; 7 bases align to TRBD1. Germline CDR1 and CDR2: LNHDA and SQIVND (reference sequence). The CDR3 sequence is 12 residues long. Trimming at V came to 7 bases and at J to 6 bases, leaving 6 bases not matched to a gene. The CDR3 DNA reads TGTGCCAGTATTGGACAGGTGTGCGAGCAGTACTTC. It codes for CASIGQVCEQYF. The whole variable domain, filled in from reference TRBV19 and TRBJ2-7, reads DGGITQSPKYLFRKEGQNVTLSCEQNLNHDAMYWYRQDPGQGLRLIYYSQIVNDFQKGDIAEGYSVSREKKESFPLTVTSAQKNPTAFYLCASIGQVCEQYFGPGTRLTVT.

The chain combines TRBV28 with TRBJ2-7, with TRBD1 matching over 10 bases. Germline loops: CDR1 MDHEN, CDR2 SYDVKM. J lost 7 bases, V lost 6 bases, and 9 bases had no gene match. The CDR3 spans 14 residues. The CDR3 spells CASRRDRGAGEQYF. The CDR3 nucleotides read TGTGCCAGCAGAAGGGACAGGGGAGCGGGGGAGCAGTACTTC.

The V and J genes are TRBV30 and TRBJ1-1; D not certain. V dropped 3 bases and J dropped 1 base, with 3 bases sitting between them. The CDR3 runs 11 residues. Germline lookup yields CDR1 GTSNPN and CDR2 SVGIG (reference sequence). Here the CDR3 reads CAWRRNTEAFF. The CDR3 DNA follows: TGTGCCTGGAGGAGGAACACTGAAGCTTTCTTT.

V usage is TRBV28 and J usage is TRBJ1-1; a possible D gene is TRBD1 (6 bases). Between the trimmed V and J ends, which lost 6 bases and 4 bases, there was a span of 12 bases. CDR3 length: 13 amino acids. From germline, CDR1 is MDHEN and CDR2 SYDVKM. The CDR3 nucleotides read TGTGCCAGCAGCGTGGCAGGGGCCACTGAAGCTTTCTTT. Translating it yields CASSVAGATEAFF.

The CDR3 region is CASSHKLDTIRYEQYF. The CDR3 DNA is TGCGCCAGCAGCCACAAACTAGATACTATCCGCTACGAGCAGTACTTC. This chain uses TRBV4-1 with TRBJ2-7, with D possibly matching TRBD2 (5 bases). Germline V gene data show CDR1 as MGHRA and CDR2 as YSYEKL. V was clipped by 3 bases and J by 3 bases, with 18 bases between them. CDR3 length equals 16 residues.

The chain uses TRBV27 and TRBJ1-2; 7 nucleotides line up with TRBD1. The germline V gene has CDR1 MNHEY and CDR2 SMNVEV (reference sequence). The CDR3 spans 13 residues. The J segment lost 3 bases and the V segment lost 3 bases, leaving 1 base of the junction unmatched. CDR3 nucleotide sequence: TGTGCCAGCAGTTTTGGGACAGACTATGGCTACACCTTC. This gives the protein CASSFGTDYGYTF.

The chain combines TRBV28 with TRBJ1-5; D is unclear. Germline CDR1 is MDHEN and CDR2 is SYDVKM. This CDR3 is built from 14 residues. Trimming took 2 bases from V and 4 from J, leaving 9 bases between them. CDR3 bases: TGTGCCAGCAGTTTAGGGCAGCTAAATCAGCCCCAGCATTTT. Encoded protein: CASSLGQLNQPQHF.

The chain links TRBV7-3 to TRBJ1-1; D is undetermined. Between the trimmed V and J ends, which lost 1 base and 6 bases, there was a span of 12 bases. The length of the CDR3 is 14 residues. The germline V gene encodes CDR1 SGHTA and CDR2 FQGTGA. CDR3 sequence (DNA): TGTGCCAGCAGCTTAATAGGGAGAGACGCTGAAGCTTTCTTT. It translates to CASSLIGRDAEAFF.

V gene TRBV4-3 combines with J gene TRBJ2-7, with 8 bases identical to TRBD2. CDR1 is LGHNA and CDR2 is YSLEER in the germline V gene. The CDR3 length is 15 residues. Trimming cost V 3 bases and J 2 bases; bases outside gene matches: 6. CDR3 protein: CASSQRRTSTYEQYF. CDR3 in DNA: TGCGCCAGCAGCCAGCGGCGGACTAGCACCTACGAGCAGTACTTC.

The chain has TRBV20-1 and TRBJ1-2; no reliable D call. V gave up 1 base and J gave up 7 bases, with 4 bases separating them. CDR3 size: 10 residues. Germline loops: CDR1 DFQATT, CDR2 SNEGSKA (reference sequence). CDR3 coding DNA: TGCAGTGCTAGAGCGTCTGGCTACACCTTC. It specifies CSARASGYTF.

The V gene is TRBV7-8, the J gene TRBJ2-2; D is ambiguous. Trimming shortened V by 5 bases and J by 4 bases, and 17 bases separated the two germline ends. From germline, CDR1 is SGHVS and CDR2 FQNEAQ. This CDR3 has 16 residues. The chain's CDR3 is CASSPEEFLRTGELFF. CDR3 coding DNA: TGTGCCAGCAGCCCAGAGGAGTTCCTGCGCACCGGGGAGCTGTTTTTT.

This clone has more than one count but fewer than ten. The rearrangement uses TRBV12-5 and TRBJ2-3; perhaps TRBD2 as D (6 bases). CDR1 is LGHNT, CDR2 FRNRAP, per germline. Between the trimmed V and J ends, which lost 2 bases and 4 bases, there was a span of 22 bases. This CDR3 spans 18 amino acids. The CDR3 bases are TGTGCTAGTGGTTTGACGTACGGTTTCTTGGGGGAGGCAGATACGCAGTATTTT. Its protein is CASGLTYGFLGEADTQYF.

The chain recombines TRBV18 with TRBJ1-4, with 8 bases identical to TRBD1. The CDR3 spans 16 residues. The germline gives CDR1 KGHSH, CDR2 LQKENI. Trimming cost V 5 bases and J 4 bases; bases outside gene matches: 9. This CDR3 reads CASSTTGTGFNEKLFF. The CDR3 coding sequence is TGTGCCAGCTCAACAACCGGGACAGGCTTTAATGAAAAACTGTTTTTT.